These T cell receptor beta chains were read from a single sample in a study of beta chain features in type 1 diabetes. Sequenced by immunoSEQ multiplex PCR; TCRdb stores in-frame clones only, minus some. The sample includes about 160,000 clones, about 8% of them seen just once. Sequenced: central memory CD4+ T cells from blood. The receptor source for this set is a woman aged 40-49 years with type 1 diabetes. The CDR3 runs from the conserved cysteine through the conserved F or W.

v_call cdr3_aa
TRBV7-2 CASSLVPETGELFF
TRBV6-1 CASSEALAGYEKLFF
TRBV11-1 CASSLWEATISEQFF
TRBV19 CASSPSSGTVYEQYF
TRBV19 CASSIGVGGYQETQYF
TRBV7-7 CASRESGAGELFF
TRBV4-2 CASSPHGQGGQPQHF
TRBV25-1 CASTEQGDTQYF
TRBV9 CASSAYRAGTDTQYF
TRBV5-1 CASSFPEGASEQYF
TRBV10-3 CAISESTGTGVTGANVLTF
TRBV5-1 CASSLTRGLASQETQYF
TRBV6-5 CASNRGGFEAFF
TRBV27 CASRGANQPQHF
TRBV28 CASTPWGVGTYEQYF
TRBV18 CASSPTETGGNEQYF
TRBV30 CASRSGAVSVYGYTF
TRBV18 CASSPRQGAVTGELFF
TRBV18 CASTLRQYNEQFF
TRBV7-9 CASTVLQGNTEAFF
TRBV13 CASSSRQGTPYGYTF
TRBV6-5 CASSPLTGLRYGYTF
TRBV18 CASSLSLAGVDPYNEQFF
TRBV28 CASGRNIQYF
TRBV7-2 CASSFGAWTEAFF
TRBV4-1 CASRTGDSGELFF
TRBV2 CASSRQGPDTQYF
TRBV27 CASSFPFREQFF
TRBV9 CASSLASEDTQYF
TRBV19 CASSIMANQPQHF
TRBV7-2 CCGSSGRAGDTQYF
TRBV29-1 CSVVTSLAGGNKNIQYF
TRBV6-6 CASSARLAREQYF
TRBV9 CASSPGLAETGELFF
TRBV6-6 CASSGDVRGYGYTF
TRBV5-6 CASSLVMAVYEQYF
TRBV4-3 CASSQHRGQPQHF
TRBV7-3 CASSLTSGQFHEQYF
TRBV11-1 CACQRQGEHEQYF
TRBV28 CASSFRYGYTF
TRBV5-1 CASSTANTGELFF
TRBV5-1 CASSDTRETQYF
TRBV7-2 CASSSGADTQYF
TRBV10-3 CAISESNPGQSYGYTF
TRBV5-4 CASSLSTERETQYF
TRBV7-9 CASSLAGQSYGYTF
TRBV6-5 CASSLSDEQFF